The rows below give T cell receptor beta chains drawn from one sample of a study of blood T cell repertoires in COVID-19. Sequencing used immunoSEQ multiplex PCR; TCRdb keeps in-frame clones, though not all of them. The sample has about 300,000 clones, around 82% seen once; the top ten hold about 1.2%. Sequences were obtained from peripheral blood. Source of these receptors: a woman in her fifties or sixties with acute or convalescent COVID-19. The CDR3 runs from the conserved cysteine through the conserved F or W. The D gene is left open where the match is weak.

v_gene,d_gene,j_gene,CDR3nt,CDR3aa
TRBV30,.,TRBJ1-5,TGTGCCTGGAGTGTATGGGGCGCCCAGGGGCCCCAGCATTTT,CAWSVWGAQGPQHF
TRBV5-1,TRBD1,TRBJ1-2,TGCGCCAGCAGCCCGGGGGGACAGGACTTCTATGGCTACACCTTC,CASSPGGQDFYGYTF
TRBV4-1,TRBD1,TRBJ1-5,TGCGCCAGCAGCCAAGTTGTCCAGGGGGGAAAGTATAGCAATCAGCCCCAGCATTTT,CASSQVVQGGKYSNQPQHF
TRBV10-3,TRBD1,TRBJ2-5,TGTGCCATCAGTGAGCGAGGGGGCGAGACCCAGTACTTC,CAISERGGETQYF
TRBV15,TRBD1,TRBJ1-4,TGTGCCACCGGGACAGGGAATGAAAAACTGTTTTTT,CATGTGNEKLFF
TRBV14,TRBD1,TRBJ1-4,TGTGCCAGCAGCCAGCAACCCACAGGGGCTGCTAATGAAAAACTGTTTTTT,CASSQQPTGAANEKLFF
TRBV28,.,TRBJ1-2,TGTGCCAGCAGTTACCCAATGGCCGGGGGAGGCTACACCTTC,CASSYPMAGGGYTF
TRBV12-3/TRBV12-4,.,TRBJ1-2,TGTGCCAGCAGTTTTGAGAGCTATGGCTACACCTTC,CASSFESYGYTF
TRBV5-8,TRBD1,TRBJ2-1,TGTGCCAGCAGCCAGAACAGGGGAGATGAGCAGTTCTTC,CASSQNRGDEQFF
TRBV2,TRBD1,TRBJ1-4,TGTGCCAGAAGAGACAGGGACAATGAAAAACTGTTTTTT,CARRDRDNEKLFF
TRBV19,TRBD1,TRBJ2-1,TGTGCCAGTAGTCCAAGACAGGGTTCCAATGAGCAGTTCTTC,CASSPRQGSNEQFF
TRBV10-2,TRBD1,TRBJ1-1,TGCGCCAGCAGGTCGAGACAGGGGGAAACTGAAGCTTTCTTT,CASRSRQGETEAFF
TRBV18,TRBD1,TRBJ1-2,TGTGCCAGCTCACTAGGACAGGGCGGCTACACCTTC,CASSLGQGGYTF
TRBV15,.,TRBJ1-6,TGTGCCACCAGCAGAGCGCCAGGTACTTCACCCCTCCACTTT,CATSRAPGTSPLHF
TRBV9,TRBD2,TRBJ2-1,TGTGCCAGCAGCCCCAGCGGGACTAGCGGGAGGAGGGATGAGCAGTTCTTC,CASSPSGTSGRRDEQFF